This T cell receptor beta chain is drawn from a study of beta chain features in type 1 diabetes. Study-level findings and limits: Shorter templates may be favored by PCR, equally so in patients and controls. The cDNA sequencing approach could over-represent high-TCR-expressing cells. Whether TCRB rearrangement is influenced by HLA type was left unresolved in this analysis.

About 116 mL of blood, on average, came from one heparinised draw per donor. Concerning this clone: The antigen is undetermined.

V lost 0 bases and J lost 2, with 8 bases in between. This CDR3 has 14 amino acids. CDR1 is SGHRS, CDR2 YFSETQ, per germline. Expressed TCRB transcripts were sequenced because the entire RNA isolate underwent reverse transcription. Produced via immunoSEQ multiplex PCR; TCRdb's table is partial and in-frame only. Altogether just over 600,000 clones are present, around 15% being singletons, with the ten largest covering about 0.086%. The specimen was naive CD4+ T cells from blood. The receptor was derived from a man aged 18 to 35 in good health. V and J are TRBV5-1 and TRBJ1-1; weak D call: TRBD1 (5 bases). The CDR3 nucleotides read TGCGCCAGCAGCTTGGTTGACAGAAACACTGAAGCTTTCTTT. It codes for CASSLVDRNTEAFF.